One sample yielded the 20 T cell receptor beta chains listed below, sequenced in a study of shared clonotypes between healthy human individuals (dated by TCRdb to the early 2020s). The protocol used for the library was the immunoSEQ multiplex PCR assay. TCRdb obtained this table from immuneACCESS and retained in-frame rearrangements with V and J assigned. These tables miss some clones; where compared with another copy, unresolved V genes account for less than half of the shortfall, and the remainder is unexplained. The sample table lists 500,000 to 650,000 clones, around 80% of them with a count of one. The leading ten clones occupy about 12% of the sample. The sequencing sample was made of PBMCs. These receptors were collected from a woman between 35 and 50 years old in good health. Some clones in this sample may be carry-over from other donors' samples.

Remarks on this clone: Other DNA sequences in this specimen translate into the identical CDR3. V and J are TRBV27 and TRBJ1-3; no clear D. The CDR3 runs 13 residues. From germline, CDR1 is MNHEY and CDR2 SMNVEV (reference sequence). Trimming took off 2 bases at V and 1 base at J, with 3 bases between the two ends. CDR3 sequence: CASSLRSGNTIYF. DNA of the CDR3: TGTGCCAGCAGTTTAAGGTCTGGAAACACCATATATTTT.

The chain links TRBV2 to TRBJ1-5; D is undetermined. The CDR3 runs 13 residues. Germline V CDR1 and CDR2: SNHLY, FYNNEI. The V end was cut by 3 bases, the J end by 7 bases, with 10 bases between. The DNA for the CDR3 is TGTGCCAGCAGTGACAGGTATTTCCAGCCCCAGCATTTT. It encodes CASSDRYFQPQHF.

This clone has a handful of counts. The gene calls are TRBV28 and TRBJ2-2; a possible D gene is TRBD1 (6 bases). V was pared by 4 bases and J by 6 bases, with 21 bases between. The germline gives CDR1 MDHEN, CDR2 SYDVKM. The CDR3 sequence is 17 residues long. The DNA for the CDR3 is TGTGCCAGCAGTTCACACACACTAACAGGGTACGCCGGGGAGCTGTTTTTT. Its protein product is CASSSHTLTGYAGELFF.

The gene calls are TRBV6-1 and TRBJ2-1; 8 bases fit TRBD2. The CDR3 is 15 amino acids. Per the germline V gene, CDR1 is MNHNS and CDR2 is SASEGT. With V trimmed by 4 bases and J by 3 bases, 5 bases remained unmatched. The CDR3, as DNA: TGTGCCAGCAGTGTACAAGCGGGAGACTACAATGAGCAGTTCTTC. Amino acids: CASSVQAGDYNEQFF.

The CDR3 is CAWRGGYQETQYF. The CDR3, as DNA: TGTGCCTGGAGAGGCGGATACCAAGAGACCCAGTACTTC. This chain links TRBV30 with TRBJ2-5; D remains unclear. The germline CDR1 and CDR2 sequences are GTSNPN and SVGIG (reference sequence). V was shortened by 3 bases and J by 0 bases, with 8 bases between the two germline ends. The CDR3 consists of 13 residues.

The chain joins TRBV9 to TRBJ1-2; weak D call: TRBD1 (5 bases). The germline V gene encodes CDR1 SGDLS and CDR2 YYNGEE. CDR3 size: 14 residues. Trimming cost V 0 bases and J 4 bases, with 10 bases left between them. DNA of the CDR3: TGTGCCAGCAGCGTAGATGCAGGGCCCTATGGCTACACCTTC. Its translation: CASSVDAGPYGYTF.

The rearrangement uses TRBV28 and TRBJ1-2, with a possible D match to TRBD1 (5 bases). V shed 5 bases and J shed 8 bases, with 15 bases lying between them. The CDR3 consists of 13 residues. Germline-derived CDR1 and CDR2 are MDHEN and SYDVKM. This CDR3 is CASSPGTARGYTF. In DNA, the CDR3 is TGTGCCAGCAGTCCCGGGACGGCAAGAGGCTACACCTTC.

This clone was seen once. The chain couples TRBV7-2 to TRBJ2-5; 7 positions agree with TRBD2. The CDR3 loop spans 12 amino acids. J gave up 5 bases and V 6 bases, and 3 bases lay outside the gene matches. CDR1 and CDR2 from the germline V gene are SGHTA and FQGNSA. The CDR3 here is CASRTAGETQYF. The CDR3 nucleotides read TGTGCCAGCAGAACAGCGGGGGAGACCCAGTACTTC.

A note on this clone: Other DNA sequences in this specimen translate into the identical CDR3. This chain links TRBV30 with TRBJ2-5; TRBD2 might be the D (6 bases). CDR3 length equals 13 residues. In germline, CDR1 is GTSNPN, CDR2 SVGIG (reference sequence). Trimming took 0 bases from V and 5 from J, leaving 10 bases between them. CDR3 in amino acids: CAWSVGGAETQYF. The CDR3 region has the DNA TGTGCCTGGAGTGTAGGAGGGGCGGAGACCCAGTACTTC.

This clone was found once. CDR3 sequence: CASSPPGTFNYEQYF. CDR3 in DNA: TGTGCCAGCAGCCCACCCGGGACATTTAACTACGAGCAGTACTTC. The chain couples TRBV2 to TRBJ2-7; D possibly corresponds to TRBD1 (6 bases). The CDR3 sequence is 15 residues long. V lost 6 bases and J 3 bases, leaving 18 bases between the germline ends. The germline V gene encodes CDR1 SNHLY and CDR2 FYNNEI. Based on the CDR3 plus reference TRBV2 and TRBJ2-7, the full variable domain is EPEVTQTPSHQVTQMGQEVILRCVPISNHLYFYWYRQILGQKVEFLVSFYNNEISEKSEIFDDQFSVERPDGSNFTLKIRSTKLEDSAMYFCASSPPGTFNYEQYFGPGTRLTVT.

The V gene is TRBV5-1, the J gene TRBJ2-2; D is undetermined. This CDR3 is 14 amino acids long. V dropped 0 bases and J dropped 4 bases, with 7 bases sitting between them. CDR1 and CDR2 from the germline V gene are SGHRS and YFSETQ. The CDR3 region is CASSLELSTGELFF. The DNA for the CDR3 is TGCGCCAGCAGCTTGGAGTTGAGCACCGGGGAGCTGTTTTTT.

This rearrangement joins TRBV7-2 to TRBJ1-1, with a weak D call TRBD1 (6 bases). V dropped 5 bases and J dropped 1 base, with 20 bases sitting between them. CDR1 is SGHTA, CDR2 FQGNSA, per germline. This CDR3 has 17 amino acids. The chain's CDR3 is CASSPSLQGLRNTEAFF. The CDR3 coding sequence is TGTGCCAGCAGCCCGAGCTTACAGGGCCTTAGGAACACTGAAGCTTTCTTT.

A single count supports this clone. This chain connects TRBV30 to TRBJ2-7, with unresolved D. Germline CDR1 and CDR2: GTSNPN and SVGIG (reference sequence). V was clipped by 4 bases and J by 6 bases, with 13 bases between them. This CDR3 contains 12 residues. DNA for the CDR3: TGTGCCTGGACCTTTGGACCTGGCGAGCAGTACTTC. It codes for CAWTFGPGEQYF.

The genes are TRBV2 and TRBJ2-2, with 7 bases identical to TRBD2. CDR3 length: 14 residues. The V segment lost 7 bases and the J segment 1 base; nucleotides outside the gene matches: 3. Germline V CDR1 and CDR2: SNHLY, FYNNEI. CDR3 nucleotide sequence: TGTGCCAGCACGCGGGAGCGGAACACCGGGGAGCTGTTTTTT. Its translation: CASTRERNTGELFF.

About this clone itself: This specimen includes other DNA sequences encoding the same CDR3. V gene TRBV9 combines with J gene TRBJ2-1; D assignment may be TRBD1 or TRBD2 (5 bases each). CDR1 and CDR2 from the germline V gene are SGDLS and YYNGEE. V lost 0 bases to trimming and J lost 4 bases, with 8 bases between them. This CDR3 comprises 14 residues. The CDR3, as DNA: TGTGCCAGCAGCGTAGGTGGGGGTTACAATGAGCAGTTCTTC. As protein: CASSVGGGYNEQFF.

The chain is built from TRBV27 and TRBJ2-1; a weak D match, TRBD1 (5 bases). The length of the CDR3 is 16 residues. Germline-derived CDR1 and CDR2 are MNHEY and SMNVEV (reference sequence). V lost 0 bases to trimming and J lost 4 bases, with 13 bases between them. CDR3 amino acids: CASSLSGLSSYNEQFF. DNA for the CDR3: TGTGCCAGCAGTTTATCGGGGCTATCCTCTTACAATGAGCAGTTCTTC.

CDR3 nucleotide sequence: TGTGCCAGCAAAGGACAGACCGAAGGAAAACTGTTTTTT. Its protein product is CASKGQTEGKLFF. This chain uses TRBV2 with TRBJ1-4, with D perhaps TRBD1 (6 bases). The CDR3 contains 13 residues. V lost 7 bases and J 10 bases, leaving 16 bases between the germline ends. Germline V gene lookup returns CDR1 SNHLY and CDR2 FYNNEI.

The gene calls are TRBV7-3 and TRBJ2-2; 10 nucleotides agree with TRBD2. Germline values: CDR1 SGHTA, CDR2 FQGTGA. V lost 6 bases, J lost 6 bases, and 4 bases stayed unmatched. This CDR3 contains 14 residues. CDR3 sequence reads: CASRRGTSAGELFF. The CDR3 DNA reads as TGTGCCAGCAGACGTGGGACTAGCGCCGGGGAGCTGTTTTTT.

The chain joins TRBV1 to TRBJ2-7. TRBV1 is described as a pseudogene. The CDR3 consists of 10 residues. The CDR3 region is CTSSSYEQYF. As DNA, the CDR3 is TGCACCAGCAGCTCCTACGAGCAGTACTTC.

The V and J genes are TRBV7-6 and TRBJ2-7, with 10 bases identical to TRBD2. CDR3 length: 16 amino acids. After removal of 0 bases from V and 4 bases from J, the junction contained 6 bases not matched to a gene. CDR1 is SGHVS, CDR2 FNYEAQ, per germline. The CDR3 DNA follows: TGTGCCAGCAGCTTAGCCGGGACTAGCGTTGGGTACGAGCAGTACTTC. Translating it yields CASSLAGTSVGYEQYF.